This T cell receptor delta chain emerged from a study of gamma-delta T cells after stem cell transplantation. TCRdb re-called clones from the RT-PCR reads via CATT. The sample shows 2,800 or so delta-chain clones, around 5% of them seen only once. The trim removed 3 bases at V and 1 base at J, leaving 12 bases unmatched. This CDR3 comprises 19 residues. Germline V gives CDR1 TSWWSYY, CDR2 QGS. This clone qualifies as medium-sized (0.01 to 0.1%). The sequenced sample was gamma-delta T cells. The sequence was obtained from a human donor. It is not recorded whose cells these are; they may come from a transplant donor. The J gene is TRDJ1, the V gene TRDV1; 12 nucleotides line up with TRDD3. CDR3 in amino acids: CALGESSVLGDTCTDKLIF. DNA for the CDR3: TGTGCTCTTGGGGAGTCCTCAGTACTGGGGGATACTTGCACCGATAAACTCATCTTT.